The next 2 T cell receptor beta chains were all read from a single sample in a study of T cells in Graves' hyperthyroidism and ophthalmopathy. RNA transcripts gave rise to amplified TCR beta CDR3 regions. Carried out on the TCR CDR3, a first-round RT-PCR used the HTBI primer set. TCRdb redid the calling of the multiplex PCR reads with MiXCR, one entry per CDR3 protein. The sample lists 450,000 to 600,000 distinct CDR3 sequences, 20% occurring once. The sample consisted of blood. The receptors here all came from a man between 40 and 49 years old with Graves' ophthalmopathy.

As concerns this clonotype: Germline is not matched at one junction end, which may reflect a read error. CDR3 bases: TGTGCCAGCAGTTACCCGGGACATATTGACTTC. This sequence encodes CASSYPGHIDF. This chain uses TRBV6-2 or TRBV6-3 with TRBJ2-5, with a tentative D call TRBD1 (6 bases). The CDR3 contains 11 residues. The germline CDR1 and CDR2 sequences are MNHEY and SVGEGT.

There are many counts of this clonotype. The chain links TRBV5-1 to TRBJ2-1; tentatively, D is TRBD1 (6 bases). The CDR3 has 14 amino acids. CDR1 is SGHRS and CDR2 is YFSETQ in the germline V gene. Trimming removed 1 base at V and 5 bases at J, with 10 bases between. CDR3: CASSLWTADNEQFF. Written as DNA, the CDR3 is TGCGCCAGCAGCTTGTGGACAGCTGACAATGAGCAGTTCTTC.